A single sample is the source of the 7 T cell receptor beta chains below, sequenced in a study of blood T cell repertoires in COVID-19. Sequencing used immunoSEQ multiplex PCR; TCRdb keeps in-frame clones, though not all of them. The data hold around 260,000 clones, with 75% to 95% observed a single time. The source material was PBMCs or T cells enriched from blood (not recorded which). The source of these receptors is a woman aged 30 to 39 who had recovered from COVID-19.

The CDR3 spells CASSLGTGNEKLFF. The CDR3 DNA sequence: TGTGCCAGCAGCCTGGGGACAGGGAATGAAAAACTGTTTTTT. The rearrangement joins TRBV7-2 to TRBJ1-4; 9 positions match TRBD1. Trimming cost V 5 bases and J 5 bases; bases outside gene matches: 3. Germline assignment: CDR1 SGHTA and CDR2 FQGNSA. This CDR3 has 14 amino acids. The variable domain in full, completed from reference TRBV7-2 and TRBJ1-4, reads GAGVSQSPSNKVTEKGKDVELRCDPISGHTALYWYRQSLGQGLEFLIYFQGNSAPDKSGLPSDRFSAERTGGSVSTLTIQRTQQEDSAVYLCASSLGTGNEKLFFGSGTQLSVL.

CDR3 amino acids: CASSLGDWSYNEQFF. The CDR3 region has the DNA TGTGCCAGCAGCTTAGGGGACTGGTCCTACAATGAGCAGTTCTTC. This chain links TRBV7-9 with TRBJ2-1, with D tentatively TRBD2 (6 bases). Germline V gene lookup returns CDR1 SEHNR and CDR2 FQNEAQ (reference sequence). The CDR3 has 15 amino acids. The V gene lost 1 base and the J gene lost 1 base, with 8 bases spanning the gap.

The chain is built from TRBV24-1 and TRBJ2-1; 8 bases agree with TRBD2. Trimming removed 6 bases from V and 6 bases from J; junction bases left unmatched: 6. This CDR3 region has 14 residues. CDR1 and CDR2 (germline): KGHDR, SFDVKD. The CDR3 region has the DNA TGTGCCACCAGTATCTCGGGAGGGTTCAATGAGCAGTTCTTC. Encoded protein: CATSISGGFNEQFF.

The V call is TRBV4-1, the J call TRBJ2-7; the match to TRBD2 covers 7 bases. Germline loops: CDR1 MGHRA, CDR2 YSYEKL. V gave up 0 bases and J gave up 2 bases; unmatched junction bases: 7. The CDR3 sequence is 16 residues long. CDR3 DNA sequence: TGCGCCAGCAGCCAAGATGCGGCGGGAGTCGCCTACGAGCAGTACTTC. This gives the protein CASSQDAAGVAYEQYF.

In this sample, this clone turned up a few times. The rearrangement uses TRBV7-3 and TRBJ1-1; D unclear. The length of the CDR3 is 13 residues. V was pared by 1 base and J by 8 bases, with 11 bases between. Per the germline V gene, CDR1 is SGHTA and CDR2 is FQGTGA. This CDR3 is CASSLNSLNEAFF. CDR3 DNA sequence: TGTGCCAGCAGCTTAAATAGCCTAAACGAAGCTTTCTTT.

The J gene is TRBJ1-1, the V gene TRBV28, with TRBD1 identical over 12 bases. The CDR3 extends over 17 amino acids. CDR1 and CDR2 (germline): MDHEN, SYDVKM. V lost 11 bases to trimming and J lost 5 bases; unmatched junction nucleotides: 18. Written as DNA, the CDR3 is TGTGCCGCCGGCCTTACCGGGACAGGGGGCGGTAGGACTGAAGCTTTCTTT. This codes for CAAGLTGTGGGRTEAFF.

The gene calls are TRBV14 and TRBJ2-7; the match to TRBD2 covers 11 bases. Germline CDR1 is SGHDN and CDR2 is FVKESK. J lost 7 bases, V lost 3 bases, and 11 bases had no gene match. CDR3 length: 16 residues. CDR3 amino acids: CASSHDLAGGVSEQYF. The CDR3 bases are TGTGCCAGCAGCCACGATCTAGCGGGAGGAGTGAGTGAGCAGTACTTC.